Here is one T cell receptor (beta chain) with its context. Trimming pared 5 bases from V and 8 bases from J, leaving 10 bases between. The CDR3 loop spans 12 amino acids. The data originate from a study of blood T cell repertoires in COVID-19. Using immunoSEQ multiplex PCR, the repertoire was profiled, and TCRdb retains in-frame clones only, with some absent. The sample has around 70,000 clones, about nine tenths seen once. The specimen sequenced was peripheral blood. This chain joins TRBV5-3 and TRBJ1-4; no firm D call. TRBV5-3 falls under the ORF class, with uncertain function. This clonotype was sampled from a middle-aged man with acute or convalescent COVID-19. For the CDR3, the DNA is TGTGCCAGAAGTCCCCTCGAGGAAAAACTGTTTTTT. Its translation is CARSPLEEKLFF.